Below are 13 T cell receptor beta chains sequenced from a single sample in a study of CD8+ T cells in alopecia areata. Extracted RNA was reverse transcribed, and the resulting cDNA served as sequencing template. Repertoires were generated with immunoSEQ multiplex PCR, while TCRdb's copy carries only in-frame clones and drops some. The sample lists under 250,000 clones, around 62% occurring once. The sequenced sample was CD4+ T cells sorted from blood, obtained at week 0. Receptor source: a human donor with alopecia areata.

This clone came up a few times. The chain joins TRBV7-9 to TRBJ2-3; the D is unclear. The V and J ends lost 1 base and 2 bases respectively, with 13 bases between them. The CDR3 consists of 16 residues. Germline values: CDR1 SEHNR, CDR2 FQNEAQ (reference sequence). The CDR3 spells CASSLGFKDDTDTQYF. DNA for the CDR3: TGTGCCAGCAGCTTAGGTTTCAAAGATGACACAGATACGCAGTATTTT.

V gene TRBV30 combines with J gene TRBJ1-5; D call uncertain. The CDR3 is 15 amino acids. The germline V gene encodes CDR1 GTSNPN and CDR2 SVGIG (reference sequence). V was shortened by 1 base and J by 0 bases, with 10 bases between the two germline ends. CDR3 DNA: TGTGCCTGGAGTGCGGTCCACTCTAGCAATCAGCCCCAGCATTTT. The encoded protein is CAWSAVHSSNQPQHF.

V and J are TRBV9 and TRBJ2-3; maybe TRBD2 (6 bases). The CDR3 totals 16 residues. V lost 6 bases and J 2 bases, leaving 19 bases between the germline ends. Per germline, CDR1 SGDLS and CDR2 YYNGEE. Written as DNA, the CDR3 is TGTGCCAGCACCAAGTTGGATAGCGGAACCACAGATACGCAGTATTTT. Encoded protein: CASTKLDSGTTDTQYF.

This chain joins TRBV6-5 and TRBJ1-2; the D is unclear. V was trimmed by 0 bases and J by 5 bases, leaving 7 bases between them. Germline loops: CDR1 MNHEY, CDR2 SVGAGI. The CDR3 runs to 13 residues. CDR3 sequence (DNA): TGTGCCAGCAGTTACTCGGGCGATTATGGCTACACCTTC. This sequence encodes CASSYSGDYGYTF.

CDR3 residues: CASSVPPWAGAHTGELFF. The CDR3 DNA sequence: TGTGCCAGCAGCGTCCCCCCATGGGCGGGGGCCCACACCGGGGAGCTGTTTTTT. The chain joins TRBV9 to TRBJ2-2; possible D gene TRBD2, 7 bases. Germline V gene lookup returns CDR1 SGDLS and CDR2 YYNGEE. This CDR3 has 18 amino acids. Trimming stripped 2 bases from V and 3 bases from J, with 20 bases between.

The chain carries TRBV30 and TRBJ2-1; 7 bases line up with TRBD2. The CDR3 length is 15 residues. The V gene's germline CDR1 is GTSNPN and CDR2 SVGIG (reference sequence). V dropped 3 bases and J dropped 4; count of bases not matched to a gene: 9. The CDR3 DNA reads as TGTGCCTGGAGCGGGGGGATGATACAATACAATGAGCAGTTCTTC. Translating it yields CAWSGGMIQYNEQFF.

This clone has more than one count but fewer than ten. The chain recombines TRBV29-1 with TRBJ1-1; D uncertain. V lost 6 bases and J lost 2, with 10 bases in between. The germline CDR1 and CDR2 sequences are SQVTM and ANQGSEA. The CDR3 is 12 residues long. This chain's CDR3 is CSVRGFNTEAFF. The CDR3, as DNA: TGCAGCGTCCGAGGGTTCAACACTGAAGCTTTCTTT. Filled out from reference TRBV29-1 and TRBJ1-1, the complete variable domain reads SAVISQKPSRDICQRGTSLTIQCQVDSQVTMMFWYRQQPGQSLTLIATANQGSEATYESGFVIDKFPISRPNLTFSTLTVSNMSPEDSSIYLCSVRGFNTEAFFGQGTRLTVV.

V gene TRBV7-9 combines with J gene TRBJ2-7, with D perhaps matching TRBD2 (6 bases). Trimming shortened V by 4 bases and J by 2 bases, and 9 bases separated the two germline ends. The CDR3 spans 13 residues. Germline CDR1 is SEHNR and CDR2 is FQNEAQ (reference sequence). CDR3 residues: CASSSGGTYEQYF. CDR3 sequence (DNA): TGTGCCAGCAGCTCCGGGGGTACCTACGAGCAGTACTTC.

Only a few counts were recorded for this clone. The CDR3, as DNA: TGCGCCAGCAGCTTGGATTGGGGCCAGCCCCAGCATTTT. Translation gives CASSLDWGQPQHF. The chain has TRBV5-1 and TRBJ1-5, with a weak D call TRBD1 (5 bases). CDR3 length: 13 residues. The V end lost 0 bases, the J end lost 7 bases, and 8 bases lay between the germline ends. CDR1 is SGHRS and CDR2 is YFSETQ in the germline V gene.

CDR3 in DNA: TGTGCCAGCAGTGAACTTACAGGCGGGCACTACGAGCAGTACTTC. Its translation is CASSELTGGHYEQYF. This chain links TRBV2 with TRBJ2-7, with D perhaps assigned TRBD1 or TRBD2 (5 bases each). Germline CDR1 is SNHLY and CDR2 is FYNNEI. V shed 2 bases and J shed 3 bases, with 14 bases lying between them. The CDR3 consists of 15 residues.

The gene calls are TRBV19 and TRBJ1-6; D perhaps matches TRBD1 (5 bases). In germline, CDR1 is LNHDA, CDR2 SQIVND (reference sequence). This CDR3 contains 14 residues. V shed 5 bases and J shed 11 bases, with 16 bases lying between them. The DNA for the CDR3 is TGTGCCAGTAGTCCCCGGGGGGGAGTTACACCCCTCCACTTT. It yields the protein CASSPRGGVTPLHF.

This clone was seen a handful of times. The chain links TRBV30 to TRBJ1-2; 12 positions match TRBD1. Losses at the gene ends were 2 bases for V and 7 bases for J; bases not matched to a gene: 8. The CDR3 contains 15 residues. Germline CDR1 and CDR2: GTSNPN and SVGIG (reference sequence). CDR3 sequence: CAWSRPGQGAFGYTF. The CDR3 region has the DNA TGTGCCTGGAGTAGACCGGGACAGGGGGCGTTTGGCTACACCTTC.

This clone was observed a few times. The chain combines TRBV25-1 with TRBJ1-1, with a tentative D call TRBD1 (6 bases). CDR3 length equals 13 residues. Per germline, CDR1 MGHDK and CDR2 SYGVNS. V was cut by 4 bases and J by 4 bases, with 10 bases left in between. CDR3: CASSGTGPTEAFF. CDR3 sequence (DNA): TGTGCCAGCAGTGGCACAGGGCCCACTGAAGCTTTCTTT. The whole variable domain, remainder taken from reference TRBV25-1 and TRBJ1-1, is EADIYQTPRYLVIGTGKKITLECSQTMGHDKMYWYQQDPGMELHLIHYSYGVNSTEKGDLSSESTVSRIRTEHFPLTLESARPSHTSQYLCASSGTGPTEAFFGQGTRLTVV.